Listed below are T cell receptor beta chains from one sample, sequenced in a study of vaccination effects on CD4 cells after COVID-19. Assay used: immunoSEQ multiplex PCR; TCRdb lists only in-frame clones, some missing. In the table there are tens of thousands of clones, 60% to 80% of which are singletons. Their cognate antigens are unknown. The sequencing here drew on CD4+ T cells from PBMCs cultured with HCoV-NL63 spike peptides, taken before COVID-19 vaccination. The receptors stem from a human donor who received a COVID-19 vaccine. Each CDR3 is given with its conserved first and last residue. A D gene is named only where the DNA matches it firmly. Size is omitted from some rows. Given values are once, few, many or a class for expanded clones.

.	TRBV5-1	.	TRBJ2-3	TGCGCCAGCAGCTTGGTGGGGGATTCAGATACGCAGTATTTT	CASSLVGDSDTQYF
.	TRBV7-2	.	TRBJ1-5	TGTGCCAGCAGCTTAGTGGGGGGGCTCCAGCATTTT	CASSLVGGLQHF
TRBD2	TRBV5-1	.	TRBJ2-5	TGCGCCAGCAGCTTGGCCGCCGGACTAGCGGTAGAGACCCAGTACTTC	CASSLAAGLAVETQYF
.	TRBV5-1	.	TRBJ2-3	TGCGCCAGCAGTAACCCGGAGGGGGCCGGAGATACGCAGTATTTT	CASSNPEGAGDTQYF
.	TRBV5-1	.	TRBJ2-1	TGCGCCAGCAGCTTTGTTACCGGGGACGGCAATGAGCAGTTCTTC	CASSFVTGDGNEQFF
.	TRBV27	.	TRBJ2-3	TGTGCCAGCAGATATAGACAGAACACAGATACGCAGTATTTT	CASRYRQNTDTQYF
.	TRBV24-1	.	TRBJ2-3	TGTGCCACCAGTGATTCACAACGAAGCACAGATACGCAGTATTTT	CATSDSQRSTDTQYF
TRBD1	TRBV7-2	.	TRBJ1-5	TGTGCCACCGGGACAGGGCGCAATCAGCCCCAGCATTTT	CATGTGRNQPQHF
.	TRBV5-8	.	TRBJ1-4	TGTGCCAGCAGCTCTAATGAAAAACTGTTTTTT	CASSSNEKLFF
.	TRBV4-1	.	TRBJ2-3	TGCGCCAGCAGCCAAGAGACAGGCGGGGGCCCAGATACGCAGTATTTT	CASSQETGGGPDTQYF
TRBD1	TRBV6-2/TRBV6-3	.	TRBJ1-1	TGTGCCAGCAGTTACTCGATTGGTCAGGGGGTAGGGACTGAAGCTTTCTTT	CASSYSIGQGVGTEAFF
.	TRBV5-4	.	TRBJ2-3	TGTGCCAGCAGCTCCCGACCGGGACAACCCACAGATACGCAGTATTTT	CASSSRPGQPTDTQYF
.	TRBV21-1	.	TRBJ1-1	TGTGCCAGCAGCAAAAGGTTAGGGGCTTTCTTT	CASSKRLGAFF
TRBD2	TRBV15	.	TRBJ2-3	TGTGCCACCAGCAGAGAGAATCTAGCGGGGGCCTCAGATACGCAGTATTTT	CATSRENLAGASDTQYF
.	TRBV4-2	few	TRBJ2-2	TGTGCCAGCAGCCAAGAGAGGGGGAACACGGGGGAGCTGTTTTTT	CASSQERGNTGELFF
.	TRBV6-1	.	TRBJ2-5	TGTGCCAGCAGTGAAGGGGGGGAGACCCAGTACTTC	CASSEGGETQYF
TRBD1	TRBV6-5	.	TRBJ1-5	TGTGCCAGCAGTCGAGACAGGGGGTATCAGCCCCAGCATTTT	CASSRDRGYQPQHF
.	TRBV4-2	.	TRBJ1-2	TGTGCCAGCAGCCAACGGCTTCTTGAGGCCTATGGCTACACCTTC	CASSQRLLEAYGYTF
.	TRBV6-6	once	TRBJ1-4	TGTGCCAGCACCTCCCCGCCCGGGAGGGGTGAAAAACTGTTTTTT	CASTSPPGRGEKLFF
TRBD1	TRBV27	few	TRBJ1-6	TGTGCCAGCAGCCGAGACAGGGTATCTTCACCCCTCCACTTT	CASSRDRVSSPLHF
TRBD1	TRBV19	.	TRBJ1-5	TGTGCCAGTAGTACCCAGGGGGCTGAAGTTCAGCCCCAGCATTTT	CASSTQGAEVQPQHF
.	TRBV6-5	few	TRBJ1-2	TGTGCCAGCAGCTCCTTGAGGGCCGACAACCACGGCTACACCTTC	CASSSLRADNHGYTF
TRBD1	TRBV15	.	TRBJ1-6	TGTGCCACCAGCAGAGGAGGGACAGGGGGCTGGTCACCCCTCCACTTT	CATSRGGTGGWSPLHF
TRBD1	TRBV28	.	TRBJ1-3	TGTGCCAGCAGTTTACTCAACAGGGGAGATAGAAACACCATATATTTT	CASSLLNRGDRNTIYF